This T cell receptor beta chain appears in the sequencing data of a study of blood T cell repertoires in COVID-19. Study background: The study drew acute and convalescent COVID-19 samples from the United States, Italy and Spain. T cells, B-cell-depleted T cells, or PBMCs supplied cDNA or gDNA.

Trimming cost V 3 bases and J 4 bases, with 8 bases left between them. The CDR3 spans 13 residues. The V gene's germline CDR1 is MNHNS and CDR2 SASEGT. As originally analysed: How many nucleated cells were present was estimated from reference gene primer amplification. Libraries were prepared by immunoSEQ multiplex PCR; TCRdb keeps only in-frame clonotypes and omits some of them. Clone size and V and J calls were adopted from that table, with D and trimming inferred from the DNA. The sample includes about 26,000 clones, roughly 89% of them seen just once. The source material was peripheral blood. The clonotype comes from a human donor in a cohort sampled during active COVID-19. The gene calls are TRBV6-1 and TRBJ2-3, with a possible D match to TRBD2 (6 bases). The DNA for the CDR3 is TGTGCCAGCAGTGACGCTAGCGCAGATACGCAGTATTTT. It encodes CASSDASADTQYF.